Below, one TCR beta chain is given with its context. Its target antigen remains unknown. The cohort consisted of 600 to 750 healthy bone marrow donors. All cohort members were sampled while nominally healthy, although unrecorded immune exposures were likely present. The donor tested CMV seropositive, placing the donor among the 289 seropositive members of the cohort. Each donor provided a peripheral blood sample, and peripheral blood mononuclear cells were used for TCR beta sequencing. Genomic DNA extraction from the blood cell samples was performed with the Qiagen DNeasy Blood Extraction Kit. This entry belongs to a study of cytomegalovirus exposure and HLA in healthy donors (dated by TCRdb to 2016 to 2017). About the full investigation: In an earlier analysis of 550 to 750 of the donors, under 300 Gb of sequence data and approximately 100 million unique TCR beta sequences from about 190 million T cells were reported. The T cell repertoires of 550 to 850 subjects were profiled by immunosequencing and related to cytomegalovirus serostatus. To predict cytomegalovirus infection status, the study combined high-throughput TCR immunosequencing, statistical association of individual TCRs with disease status, and machine learning. Typing coverage varied by locus: roughly 620-640 donors for A, B, C, DRB1 and DQB1; approximately 560 for DQA1; more than 600 for DPA1; fewer than 480 for DPB1. Roughly five DR-DQ haplotypes were handled as single units for association and clustering because linkage in the cohort was strong. Donor age, sex, ethnicity and CMV serostatus were compiled alongside the repertoire data. In a later analysis, previously published TCR beta repertoires from about 670 donors were re-analyzed and high-resolution HLA genotyping was added so that TCR occurrence patterns could be studied. All discovery cohort repertoires had been generated using a single sequencing platform. Class I and class II HLA loci were covered by the typing at four-digit resolution. Across under 500 genotyped donors of the cohort, an average of about 240,000 unique TCR beta nucleotide sequences per donor were sequenced, and roughly 20% of those sequences were non-productive. Genome-wide SNP genotypes for about 65% of the roughly 700 donors were used in a later genetic analysis, which treated that subset as a discovery cohort. Rather than drawing on any new phenotypic data, the later analysis identified candidate immune exposures from TCR beta sequences and the way those sequences occurred across donors. To decide whether each TCR beta V gene segment behaved as functional or pseudogenic, an earlier analysis of 587 of the donors relied on high-throughput TCR beta sequencing. The study was designed to test whether signatures of past pathogen exposure could be identified by cataloging public T cell receptors. Along with the approximately 650-subject first cohort, a separate validation cohort of around 110 different subjects was used. About 300 gigabases of sequencing data and tens of millions of unique TCR sequences were included in an early release covering several hundred HLA-typed donors. Of the 300 to 450 genotyped donors, 81% were placed in the genetic ancestry cluster associated with self-reported Caucasian donors.

Per the germline V gene, MNHEY is the CDR1 and SVGAGI is the CDR2. Between the V and J ends, shortened by 7 bases and 1 base respectively, the junction contains 11 bases. The CDR3 has 13 amino acids, counting the end cysteine and phenylalanine. The only DNA kept is the CDR3, 39 bases in frame from the first base. The full study reports these points: Linkage disequilibrium might explain the correlated functional status among segregating V segments, but an unknown experimental factor could not be ruled out. The authors suggested that the approach could potentially be generalized to other disease states and immunological phenotypes. Only TCR beta chains were sequenced in this cohort, and the absence of alpha or paired-chain data limited detectable features. According to a later analysis, parvovirus B19, influenza, CMV and Epstein-Barr virus appeared linked to several top co-occurrence clusters. A few of the identified cytomegalovirus-associated TCR beta chains were confirmed in vitro to be specific for cytomegalovirus antigens. Most CMV-associated TCR beta chains appeared to be HLA-restricted in a later analysis, and the HLA associations seemed to be driven largely by CMV exposure. According to a later genetic analysis, donors in an Asian-associated ancestry cluster had fewer N-insertions in productive TCRs than the approximately 670-donor mean. In a later analysis, HLA-associated TCR beta chains showed more clonal expansion and lower generation probabilities than non-associated chains that were equally common. Because the 87-base-pair reads could not distinguish some IMGT-functional V segments, including TRBV6-2 and TRBV6-3, those segments were excluded. A later genetic analysis associated a missense DCLRE1C variant with V-gene and J-gene trimming of TCR beta chains, and an independent cohort replicated the association. Approximately 18 rarely observed V segments, including chromosome 9 orphons, were excluded from the earlier analysis of a few hundred of the donors because counts were too low. Specific HLA alleles were associated with roughly 17,000 TCR beta sequences at a false discovery rate of 0.05 in a later analysis. Sequencing depth was assumed to be roughly uniform across donors in the presence/absence analyses, though that assumption may not hold. In both the original and validation cohorts, the classifier was reported to diagnose cytomegalovirus status with high specificity and sensitivity. Assigning TCR associations to individual alleles was difficult when HLA alleles, especially DR and DQ, strongly co-occurred. An earlier analysis of around 500 of the donors showed that most TCR beta V segments appeared in productive rearrangements either about 87% or about 30% of the time, which broadly matched IMGT annotations. In a later analysis, TCR association rates were found to vary across HLA loci, with the most associated TCRs seen for DRB1 alleles and the fewest for HLA-C alleles. While some public TCRs were present in many individuals, most TCR sequences turned up only very rarely across donors. A cluster of highly shared sequence variants was judged likely to represent a technical artifact of the sequencing pipeline. The only immune exposure information available for the cohort was CMV serostatus. HLA typing was unavailable for some donors at each locus, so association tests used only the typed subset. In the study, approximately 150 TCR beta chains were listed as associated with cytomegalovirus. A further reported finding was that TCR beta sequences accurately predicted the HLA-A and HLA-B alleles for most subjects in the first cohort.

Preparation of the library involved the immunoSEQ multiplex PCR assay. The multiplex PCR relied on a mix of 60 forward primers for TCR Vbeta segments and 13 reverse primers for TCR Jbeta segments. The CDR3 region of rearranged TCR beta genes was amplified from genomic DNA with a multiplex PCR assay. Amplified TCR beta libraries were sequenced as 87-base-pair reads on the Illumina HiSeq System. Under the source paper's analysis protocol: Across the 666 repertoires, a later analysis counted tens of millions of unique TCR beta chains, roughly 11 million of which were shared by at least two donors. To remove PCR and sequencing errors, raw reads were error-corrected and collapsed into unique sequences using a nearest-neighbor algorithm that merged closely related sequences. To assign V, D and J gene segments, CDR3 sequences were aligned to IMGT reference sequences. For a sequence to be retained, a match of at least six nucleotides was required to both a V gene segment and a J gene segment. A rearrangement was called productive if the CDR3 had no stop codons and remained in frame with V and J, and every other rearrangement was called non-productive. CDR3 was defined by IMGT convention, running from the second conserved V-encoded cysteine to the conserved J-encoded phenylalanine. In an earlier analysis of 500 to 650 of the donors, sequences lacking an unambiguous match to a single V gene segment were excluded. An earlier analysis of a few hundred of the donors called V segments functional above 56.7% productive rearrangements and segregating when the between-donor standard deviation exceeded 5%. To diagnose cytomegalovirus status from the catalog of TCR beta chain sequences, a statistical classification framework was built. A later analysis assigned V and J genes by comparing TCR nucleotide sequences with IMGT/GENE-DB human TR gene sequences. Using the TCRdist pipeline, a later analysis assigned CDR3 sequences along with most-parsimonious VDJ recombination scenarios. In a later analysis, each TCR beta chain was defined by its CDR3 amino acid sequence together with its V-gene family, and reads lacking a unique V-gene family were excluded. A later analysis removed 592 highly shared, low-generation-probability nucleotide sequences to deal with suspected cross-contamination and a sequencing artifact. A later analysis calculated a clonal expansion index for each public chain from normalized within-repertoire ranks of inferred template counts. In a later analysis, generation probabilities were computed using a VDJ recombination model fitted to out-of-frame rearrangements, and the results were checked against IGoR. In a later analysis, TCR-TCR, TCR-HLA and TCR-CMV co-occurrence was scored with hypergeometric tests, and a repertoire-size bias correction was applied to TCR pairs. A later analysis estimated false discovery rates by permuting HLA or CMV assignments 20 times. A later analysis grouped co-occurring TCRs with DBSCAN, adding TCRdist sequence similarity when clustering within HLA-allele-positive subsets. Repertoires with fewer than 30,000 or more than 120,000 public chains were left out of co-occurrence clustering, as were five repertoires with anomalous nucleotide sharing. TCRdb mirrors the immuneACCESS table, restricted to in-frame sequences. Some clones are absent from its copies; in checked studies, under half trace to an unresolved V gene, and the reason for the others is unknown. V, J and clone size are those of that table, while D and trimming were read from the DNA. The sample's records list about 75,000 clones. 3% to 4% of the sample is in the top ten clones.

The clonotype originates from a man younger than 35 in good health and CMV-seropositive. The chain was built from TRBV6-5 and TRBJ2-7, and the D gene may be TRBD1, 6 bases matching. The specimen sequenced was PBMCs. The CDR3 sequence is CASTRTDSYEQYF. The nucleotides are TGTGCCAGCACCCGGACAGATTCCTACGAGCAGTACTTC.